Listed below are T cell receptor beta chains from one sample, sequenced in a study of PD-1 blockade in mismatch repair-deficient tumors. The table came from immunoSEQ multiplex PCR; TCRdb's copy has only in-frame clones and leaves some out. Of more than 50,000 clones detected, about 87% appear once; the ten largest clones hold approximately 14%. Specimen: peripheral blood, collected 52 weeks after starting pembrolizumab. The origin of the receptors is an adult with mismatch repair-deficient cancer. Each CDR3 is given with its conserved first and last residue. A D gene is named only where the DNA matches it firmly. Rows give clone size only sometimes, using once, few, many, or a class for an expanded clone.

clone_size	v_call	j_call	d_call	cdr3_aa	cdr3_nt
once	TRBV7-9	TRBJ2-1	TRBD2	CASSSTSGNFYNEQFF	TGTGCCAGCAGTTCCACTAGCGGGAATTTCTACAATGAGCAGTTCTTC
-	TRBV5-1	TRBJ2-7	TRBD2	CASSGGGFREQYF	TGCGCCTCCTCTGGGGGGGGATTTCGGGAGCAGTACTTC
-	TRBV5-4	TRBJ2-3	-	CASSRQGPSGTDTQYF	TGTGCCAGCAGCCGACAGGGTCCTAGCGGCACAGATACGCAGTATTTT
-	TRBV11-3	TRBJ2-1	TRBD1	CASSLEQGGDNEQFF	TGTGCCAGCAGCTTAGAACAGGGGGGAGACAATGAGCAGTTCTTC
-	TRBV19	TRBJ2-3	-	CASSPGPTDTQYF	TGTGCCAGTAGTCCCGGACCAACAGATACGCAGTATTTT
-	TRBV5-6	TRBJ2-5	-	CASSLGGEETQYF	TGTGCCAGCAGCTTGGGCGGGGAAGAGACCCAGTACTTC
-	TRBV6-6	TRBJ2-2	TRBD1	CASSYLGTETGELFF	TGTGCCAGCAGTTACCTCGGGACAGAGACCGGGGAGCTGTTTTTT
-	TRBV7-9	TRBJ2-1	-	CASSGIATNEQFF	TGTGCCAGCAGCGGAATAGCGACCAATGAGCAGTTCTTC
-	TRBV11-2	TRBJ2-7	-	CASSLNQGSTYEQYF	TGTGCCAGCAGCTTAAATCAGGGGTCAACCTACGAGCAGTACTTC
-	TRBV9	TRBJ2-1	TRBD2	CASSVPREGGNNEQFF	TGTGCCAGCAGCGTACCCCGGGAGGGAGGGAACAATGAGCAGTTCTTC
-	TRBV4-3	TRBJ2-5	-	CASSQDWGLETQYF	TGCGCCAGCAGCCAAGATTGGGGTTTGGAGACCCAGTACTTC
-	TRBV5-1	TRBJ1-1	-	CASSLAGPNTEAFF	TGCGCCAGCAGCTTGGCAGGTCCCAACACTGAAGCTTTCTTT
-	TRBV30	TRBJ2-7	-	CAWSVAAAREQYF	TGTGCCTGGAGTGTAGCTGCTGCGCGGGAGCAGTACTTC
few	TRBV7-9	TRBJ2-3	-	CASSPSRARGTDTQYF	TGTGCCAGCAGCCCGAGTCGGGCACGGGGCACAGATACGCAGTATTTT
-	TRBV6-6	TRBJ1-1	-	CASSYSMGYWNTEAFF	TGTGCCAGCAGTTACTCGATGGGGTATTGGAACACTGAAGCTTTCTTT
-	TRBV13	TRBJ2-1	TRBD2	CASTRTSGSMNEQFF	TGTGCCAGCACCAGGACTAGCGGAAGCATGAATGAGCAGTTCTTC
-	TRBV5-1	TRBJ2-7	-	CASSLNTGYEQYF	TGCGCCAGCAGTTTGAATACGGGATACGAGCAGTACTTC
-	TRBV15	TRBJ2-7	-	CATRSSGHQIYEQYF	TGTGCCACCAGGTCCTCGGGACACCAGATCTACGAGCAGTACTTC
-	TRBV12-5	TRBJ2-7	TRBD2	CASGFGGGYEQYF	TGTGCTAGTGGTTTTGGCGGGGGCTACGAGCAGTACTTC
-	TRBV6-5	TRBJ2-5	TRBD2	CASSGLAGVETQYF	TGTGCCAGCAGTGGACTAGCGGGAGTAGAGACCCAGTACTTC
-	TRBV19	TRBJ1-3	-	CASSILTGRGFGNTIYF	TGTGCCAGTAGTATTTTAACAGGGCGGGGGTTTGGAAACACCATATATTTT
-	TRBV28	TRBJ2-7	-	CASSPPQGYEQYF	TGTGCCAGCAGTCCGCCTCAGGGTTACGAGCAGTACTTC
-	TRBV7-2	TRBJ2-1	TRBD2	CASSSLAGVNNEQFF	TGTGCCAGCAGCTCTCTAGCGGGAGTAAATAATGAGCAGTTCTTC
-	TRBV7-6	TRBJ2-1	TRBD2	CASTLLAGNSNEQFF	TGTGCCAGCACCCTACTAGCGGGAAACTCTAATGAGCAGTTCTTC
once	TRBV4-2	TRBJ2-5	TRBD2	CASSQELAGGPNQETQYF	TGTGCCAGCAGCCAAGAGTTAGCGGGAGGGCCAAACCAAGAGACCCAGTACTTC
-	TRBV7-6	TRBJ1-1	-	CASSLEGTRGTEAFF	TGTGCCAGCAGCTTAGAGGGGACTAGGGGCACTGAAGCTTTCTTT
-	TRBV19	TRBJ2-7	TRBD1	CASSTGQGSYEQYF	TGTGCCAGTAGTACGGGACAGGGCTCCTACGAGCAGTACTTC
once	TRBV10-3	TRBJ2-7	TRBD1	CATQRQGKADEQYF	TGTGCCACCCAGAGACAGGGGAAGGCGGACGAGCAGTACTTC
once	TRBV9	TRBJ2-1	TRBD2	CASSTTSGGANEQFF	TGTGCCAGCAGCACCACTAGCGGGGGGGCCAATGAGCAGTTCTTC
-	TRBV5-1	TRBJ2-3	TRBD2	CASSLRKLAGDPDTQYF	TGCGCCAGCAGCTTACGCAAACTAGCGGGAGACCCAGATACGCAGTATTTT
-	TRBV28	TRBJ2-3	-	CASTPGDTQYF	TGTGCCAGCACCCCGGGGGATACGCAGTATTTT
-	TRBV29-1	TRBJ2-3	-	CSVHPPGSTDTQYF	TGCAGCGTTCATCCTCCGGGTAGCACAGATACGCAGTATTTT
-	TRBV27	TRBJ2-1	TRBD2	CASSILAGFYNEQFF	TGTGCCAGCAGTATACTAGCGGGGTTTTACAATGAGCAGTTCTTC
-	TRBV2	TRBJ1-2	TRBD1	CASRTRTGGIINYGYTF	TGTGCCAGCAGGACCCGGACAGGGGGAATCATTAACTATGGCTACACCTTC
-	TRBV5-6	TRBJ2-7	-	CASSSALGRAYEQYF	TGTGCCAGCAGCTCGGCCCTCGGCAGGGCCTACGAGCAGTACTTC
-	TRBV6-5	TRBJ2-3	-	CASGHTQYF	TGTGCCAGCGGTCATACGCAGTATTTT
-	TRBV4-3	TRBJ2-2	-	CASSPTGSNTGELFF	TGCGCCAGCAGCCCGACAGGCTCGAACACCGGGGAGCTGTTTTTT
-	TRBV4-3	TRBJ2-1	-	CASSQDEAGSFENEQFF	TGCGCCAGCAGCCAAGATGAGGCAGGGTCTTTTGAGAATGAGCAGTTCTTC
-	TRBV4-3	TRBJ2-1	TRBD1	CASSQEDRGGSNEQFF	TGCGCCAGCAGCCAGGAGGACAGGGGCGGGTCGAATGAGCAGTTCTTC
-	TRBV27	TRBJ2-5	-	CASSPTAWETQYF	TGTGCCAGCAGTCCGACAGCCTGGGAGACCCAGTACTTC
-	TRBV11-1	TRBJ2-1	-	CASSRTQYNEQFF	TGTGCCAGCAGCCGTACGCAGTATAATGAGCAGTTCTTC
-	TRBV2	TRBJ2-2	-	CASSARAGELFF	TGTGCCAGCAGTGCCCGGGCCGGGGAGCTGTTTTTT
-	TRBV4-3	TRBJ2-7	TRBD1	CASSQEGTGVYEQYF	TGCGCCAGCAGCCAAGAGGGTACAGGGGTCTACGAGCAGTACTTC